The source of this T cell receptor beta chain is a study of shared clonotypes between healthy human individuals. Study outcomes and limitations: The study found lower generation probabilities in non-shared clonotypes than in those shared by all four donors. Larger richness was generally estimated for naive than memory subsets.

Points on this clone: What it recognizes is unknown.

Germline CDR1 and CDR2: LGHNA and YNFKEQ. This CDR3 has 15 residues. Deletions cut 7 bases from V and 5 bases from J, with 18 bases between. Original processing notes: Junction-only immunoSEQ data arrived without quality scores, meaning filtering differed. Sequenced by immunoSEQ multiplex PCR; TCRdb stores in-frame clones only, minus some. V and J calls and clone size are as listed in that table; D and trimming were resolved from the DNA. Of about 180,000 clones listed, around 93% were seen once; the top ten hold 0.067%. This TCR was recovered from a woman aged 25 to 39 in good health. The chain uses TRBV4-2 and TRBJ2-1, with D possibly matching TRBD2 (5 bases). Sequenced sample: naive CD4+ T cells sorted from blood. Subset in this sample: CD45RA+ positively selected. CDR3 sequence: CASTPGLARDNEQFF. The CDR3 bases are TGTGCCAGCACCCCGGGCCTAGCCCGTGACAATGAGCAGTTCTTC.